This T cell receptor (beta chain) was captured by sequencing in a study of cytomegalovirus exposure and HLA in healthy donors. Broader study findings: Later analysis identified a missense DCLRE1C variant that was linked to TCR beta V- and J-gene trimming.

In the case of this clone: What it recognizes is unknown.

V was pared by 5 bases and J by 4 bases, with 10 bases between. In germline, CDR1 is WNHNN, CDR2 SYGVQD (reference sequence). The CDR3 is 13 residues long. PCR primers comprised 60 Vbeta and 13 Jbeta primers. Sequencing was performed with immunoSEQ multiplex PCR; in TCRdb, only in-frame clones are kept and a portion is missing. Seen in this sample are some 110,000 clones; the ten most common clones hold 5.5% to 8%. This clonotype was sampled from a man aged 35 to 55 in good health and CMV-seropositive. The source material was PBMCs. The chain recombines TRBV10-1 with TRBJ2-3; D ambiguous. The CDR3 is CASSNGSPDTQYF. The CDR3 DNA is TGCGCCAGCAGTAACGGGTCCCCAGATACGCAGTATTTT.